This record covers a single T cell receptor (beta chain). Its antigen remains unknown. The CDR3 runs to 15 residues. J gave up 8 bases and V 6 bases, and 10 bases lay outside the gene matches. The record originates from a study of T cell repertoires in cytomegalovirus infection. Study background: CMV epitopes in the study were HLA-C-restricted (recently identified) and HLA-B-restricted (well studied). Public TCR beta signature analysis indicated the presence of both CMV infection and matching HLA type.

From the reads, TCRdb called clonotypes with MiXCR, one entry per CDR3 protein. The sample shows 80,000 or so distinct CDR3 sequences, approximately 40% of them seen only once. This sequence joins TRBV12-3 or TRBV12-4 and TRBJ2-1, with 10 bases lining up with TRBD1. This specimen consisted of CD8+ T cells from cultured PBMCs, obtained from culture after CMV antigen stimulation. The clonotype comes from a human donor in good health (CMV status not recorded). Some clones in this sample may be carry-over from other donors' samples. The CDR3 region is CASSFGTGDVDEQFF. In DNA form, the CDR3 reads TGTGCCAGCAGCTTCGGGACAGGGGATGTCGATGAGCAGTTCTTC.